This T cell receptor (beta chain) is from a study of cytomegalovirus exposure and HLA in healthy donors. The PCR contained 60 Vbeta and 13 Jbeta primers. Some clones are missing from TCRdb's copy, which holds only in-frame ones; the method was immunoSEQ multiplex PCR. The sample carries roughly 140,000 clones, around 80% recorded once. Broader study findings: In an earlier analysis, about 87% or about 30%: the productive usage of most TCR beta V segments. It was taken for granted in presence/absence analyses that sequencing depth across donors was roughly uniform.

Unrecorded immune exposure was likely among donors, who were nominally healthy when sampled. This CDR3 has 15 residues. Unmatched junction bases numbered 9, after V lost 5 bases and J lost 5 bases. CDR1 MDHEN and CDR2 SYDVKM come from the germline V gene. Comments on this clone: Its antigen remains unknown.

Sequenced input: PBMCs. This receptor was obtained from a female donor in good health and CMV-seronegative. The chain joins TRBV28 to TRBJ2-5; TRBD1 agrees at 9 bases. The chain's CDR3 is CASSQGTGLAETQYF. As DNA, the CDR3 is TGTGCCAGCAGTCAGGGGACAGGGTTAGCGGAGACCCAGTACTTC. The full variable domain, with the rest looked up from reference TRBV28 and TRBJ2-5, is DVKVTQSSRYLVKRTGEKVFLECVQDMDHENMFWYRQDPGLGLRLIYFSYDVKMKEKGDIPEGYSVSREKKERFSLILESASTNQTSMYLCASSQGTGLAETQYFGPGTRLLVL.